This T cell receptor (beta chain) is from a study of T cell responses to AZD1222 COVID-19 vaccine. Points on this clone: The target antigen is unknown.

Trimming took off 3 bases at V and 4 bases at J, with 16 bases between the two ends. This CDR3 comprises 15 residues. Per the germline V gene, CDR1 is SGHKS and CDR2 is YYEKEE (reference sequence). TCRdb's copy holds only in-frame clones and misses some; the assay was immunoSEQ multiplex PCR. The sample lists under 150,000 clones, about 90% occurring once. General study findings and limits: Only a handful of people who got AZD1222 tested seropositive at baseline. Regions 160-218 and 743-854 dominated among vaccine-associated CD4 TCRs spanning spike. Clonal diversity was possibly underestimated; the donors were predominantly white British and more often female.

This rearrangement joins TRBV5-5 to TRBJ1-2; TRBD1 might be the D (6 bases). The receptor was isolated from an adult who received the AZD1222 COVID-19 vaccine. The sequenced sample was peripheral blood, obtained 28 days after the second AZD1222 dose. The CDR3 DNA reads TGTGCCAGCAGCTGGCACAGGGTTTCTGTCTATGGCTACACCTTC. Translated, it gives CASSWHRVSVYGYTF.